This TCR beta chain was sequenced for a study of blood T cell repertoires in COVID-19. Study-wide context: COVID-19 samples, acute and convalescent, were from the United States, Italy and Spain. The cDNA or gDNA used as material had been derived from T cells, B-cell-depleted T cells, or PBMCs.

The CDR3 consists of 17 residues. V lost 3 bases to trimming and J lost 5 bases; unmatched junction nucleotides: 14. Germline V gene lookup returns CDR1 KGHSH and CDR2 LQKENI. Authors' data handling: Amplifying reference gene primers gave estimates of nucleated cell counts. Sequencing was performed with immunoSEQ multiplex PCR; in TCRdb, only in-frame clones are kept and a portion is missing. Clonal size and the V and J genes are those of that table, whereas D and trimming came from the DNA. The sample yields about 170,000 clones, about 86% seen once. This rearrangement joins TRBV18 to TRBJ1-1; the match to TRBD1 covers 8 bases. This TCR derives from a woman between 65 and 79 years old who had recovered from COVID-19. The sequenced sample was peripheral blood. CDR3 loop: CASSPSIGQGAGTEAFF. The CDR3 DNA is TGTGCCAGCTCACCCAGTATCGGACAGGGAGCGGGGACTGAAGCTTTCTTT.